This TCR beta chain emerged from a study of blood T cells in healthy people across ages. Per the germline V gene, CDR1 is SGDLS and CDR2 is YYNGEE. The CDR3 consists of 11 residues. Trimming left V 7 bases short and J 7 bases short, with 11 bases between. It was with a sample-barcoded 5' primer and a J-beta primer mix that a second PCR of roughly 7 to 12 cycles was run. TCRdb fed the 5' RACE reads into MiXCR, producing one record per CDR3 protein. The sample yields nearly 800,000 distinct CDR3 sequences, 45% to 70% seen once. The specimen was blood. The receptor's source is a middle-aged man in good health. The chain links TRBV9 to TRBJ1-2; maybe TRBD1 (5 bases). CDR3 residues: CASVRAGGYTF. The CDR3 DNA is TGTGCCAGCGTCAGGGCGGGTGGCTACACCTTC. The variable domain in full, completed from reference TRBV9 and TRBJ1-2, reads DSGVTQTPKHLITATGQRVTLRCSPRSGDLSVYWYQQSLDQGLQFLIQYYNGEERAKGNILERFSAQQFPDLHSELNLSSLELGDSALYFCASVRAGGYTFGSGTRLTVV.